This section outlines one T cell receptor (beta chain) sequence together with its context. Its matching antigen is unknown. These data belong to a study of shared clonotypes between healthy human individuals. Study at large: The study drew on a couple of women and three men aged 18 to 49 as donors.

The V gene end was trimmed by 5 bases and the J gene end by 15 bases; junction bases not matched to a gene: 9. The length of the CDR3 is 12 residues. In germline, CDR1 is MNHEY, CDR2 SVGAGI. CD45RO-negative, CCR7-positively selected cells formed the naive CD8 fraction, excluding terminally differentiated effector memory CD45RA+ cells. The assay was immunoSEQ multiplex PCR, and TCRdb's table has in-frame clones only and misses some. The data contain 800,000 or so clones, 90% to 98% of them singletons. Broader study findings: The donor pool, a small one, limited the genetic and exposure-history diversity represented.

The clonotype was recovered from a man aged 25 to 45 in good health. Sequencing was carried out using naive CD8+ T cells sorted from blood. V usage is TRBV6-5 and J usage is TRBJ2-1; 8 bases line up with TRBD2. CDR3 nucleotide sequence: TGTGCCAGCAGTCACAGCGGGGGCCGCGGGTTCTTC. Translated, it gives CASSHSGGRGFF.